This T cell receptor (beta chain) came from a study of blood T cell repertoires in COVID-19. The overall study: Sites across the United States, Italy and Spain contributed samples from acute and convalescent COVID-19. Nucleic acid was either cDNA or gDNA, and it came from T cells, B-cell-depleted T cells, or PBMCs.

Methods used by the authors: Amplified reference gene primers provided the basis for estimating nucleated cell counts. Sequenced by immunoSEQ multiplex PCR; TCRdb stores in-frame clones only, minus some. V and J calls and clone size are given by that table; D and trimming were obtained from the DNA. Of 150,000 or so clones detected, approximately 84% appear once; the ten largest clones hold roughly 7.1%. CDR1 LGHNA and CDR2 YSLEER come from the germline V gene. CDR3 length: 17 amino acids. With 0 bases clipped from V and 4 bases from J, the junction kept 9 bases outside the gene matches. The source of this sequence is a man aged 40-49 years who had recovered from COVID-19. The chain combines TRBV4-3 with TRBJ2-7; 10 nucleotides agree with TRBD2. Sequenced material: peripheral blood. CDR3 coding DNA: TGCGCCAGCAGCCAAGATTCACGCGGTAGCGGGGGGTACGAGCAGTACTTC. Its protein product is CASSQDSRGSGGYEQYF.